One and the same sample provided the 14 T cell receptor beta chains below, sequenced in a study of T-cell reconstitution after alpha-beta-depleted transplantation in children. Molecular barcoding with unique molecular identifiers was used for the TCRbeta library. Each CDR3 protein is one row after TCRdb ran MiXCR on the PCR reads. In the table there are approximately 340,000 distinct CDR3 sequences, 10% of which are singletons. The starting material was PBMCs from the stem cell graft donor, obtained from the stem cell graft. These receptors originate from a human donor who donated a stem cell graft to a child with acute lymphoblastic leukemia.

As for this clonotype: In this CDR3 the conserved last residue, phenylalanine or tryptophan, is missing, so a read error is likely. This chain uses TRBV20-1 with TRBJ2-3; a weak D match, TRBD2 (5 bases). The V gene's germline CDR1 is DFQATT and CDR2 SNEGSKA (reference sequence). CDR3 size: 15 residues. Trimming left V 3 bases short and J 2 bases short, with 15 bases between. The DNA of the CDR3 is TGCAGTGCTAGGAAGCTAGCCGGGGACACAGATACGCAGTATTTG. This codes for CSARKLAGDTDTQYL.

The chain combines TRBV12-3 or TRBV12-4 with TRBJ2-5; D possibly corresponds to TRBD1 (5 bases). V lost 7 bases to trimming and J lost 4 bases, with 13 bases between them. The CDR3 is 13 amino acids. The CDR3 protein is CASKGRPSETQYF. The CDR3 DNA sequence: TGTGCCAGCAAGGGGCGGCCCTCAGAGACCCAGTACTTC.

This chain joins TRBV27 and TRBJ2-2, with 8 positions matching TRBD2. J lost 3 bases, V lost 4 bases, and 4 bases had no gene match. CDR3 size: 15 residues. Looked up from germline, CDR1 is MNHEY and CDR2 is SMNVEV (reference sequence). The CDR3 spells CASSSPSGYTGELFF. The CDR3 DNA reads TGTGCCAGCAGTTCCCCTAGCGGGTACACCGGGGAGCTGTTTTTT.

This clonotype was counted a few times. This sequence joins TRBV27 and TRBJ2-6; D might be TRBD1 or TRBD2, each matching 6 bases. V was shortened by 2 bases and J by 4 bases, with 15 bases between the two germline ends. CDR3 length: 17 residues. Germline lookup yields CDR1 MNHEY and CDR2 SMNVEV (reference sequence). CDR3 sequence: CASSLGPRGAGANVLTF. In DNA form, the CDR3 reads TGTGCCAGCAGTTTAGGACCGAGGGGGGCCGGGGCCAACGTCCTGACTTTC.

The chain employs TRBV7-3 and TRBJ2-1; D might be TRBD2 (5 bases). CDR3 length: 15 amino acids. V was pared by 3 bases and J by 6 bases, with 15 bases between. CDR1 and CDR2 (germline): SGHTA, FQGTGA. CDR3 amino acids: CASSFNRGRCNEQFF. CDR3 nucleotides: TGTGCCAGCAGCTTCAATCGCGGGCGGTGCAATGAGCAGTTCTTC. The variable domain in full, with the rest retrieved from reference TRBV7-3 and TRBJ2-1, is GAGVSQTPSNKVTEKGKYVELRCDPISGHTALYWYRQSLGQGPEFLIYFQGTGAADDSGLPNDRFFAVRPEGSVSTLKIQRTERGDSAVYLCASSFNRGRCNEQFFGPGTRLTVL.

V and J are TRBV24-1 and TRBJ2-1; a weak D match, TRBD1 (6 bases). CDR1 and CDR2 (germline): KGHDR, SFDVKD. Between the trimmed V and J ends, which lost 7 bases and 6 bases, there was a span of 12 bases. CDR3 size: 13 residues. CDR3 sequence (DNA): TGTGCCACCAGCTTGACAGGATCCAATGAGCAGTTCTTC. Translating gives CATSLTGSNEQFF.

V usage is TRBV27 and J usage is TRBJ2-1; D is uncertain. The germline V gene has CDR1 MNHEY and CDR2 SMNVEV (reference sequence). The ends were cut back, 4 bases at V and 4 bases at J, with 8 bases in the middle. This CDR3 is built from 13 residues. The CDR3 loop reads CASSYRVYNEQFF. The CDR3 DNA reads TGTGCCAGCAGTTATCGGGTATACAATGAGCAGTTCTTC.

The CDR3 DNA reads as TGTGCCAGCAGTATTAGCGGGAGGAGCTCCTACAATGAGCAGTTCTTC. It codes for CASSISGRSSYNEQFF. This rearrangement joins TRBV12-3 or TRBV12-4 to TRBJ2-1; TRBD2 agrees at 10 bases. The CDR3 consists of 16 residues. The ends lost 5 bases at V and 0 bases at J; junction bases unmatched: 4.

By its share, this clonotype is medium-sized. The chain combines TRBV9 with TRBJ2-7; 9 bases line up with TRBD1. The V segment lost 5 bases and the J segment 3 bases; nucleotides outside the gene matches: 9. CDR3 length equals 15 residues. CDR1 and CDR2 from the germline V gene are SGDLS and YYNGEE. The CDR3 sequence: CASSPEGDRDYEQYF. CDR3 sequence (DNA): TGTGCCAGCAGTCCTGAGGGGGACAGGGACTACGAGCAGTACTTC.

The V call is TRBV12-5, the J call TRBJ1-3; unclear D gene. Trimming removed 0 bases from V and 9 bases from J, with 12 bases in between. Germline CDR1 LGHNT, CDR2 FRNRAP. This CDR3 region has 14 residues. The CDR3 DNA reads TGTGCTAGTGGTTTGGTACGAGGGAAGGGCACCATATATTTT. Translation gives CASGLVRGKGTIYF.

A few counts support this clonotype. The V call is TRBV7-9, the J call TRBJ2-5; D is uncertain. Germline V gene data show CDR1 as SEHNR and CDR2 as FQNEAQ (reference sequence). The CDR3 extends over 14 amino acids. Deletions cut 5 bases from V and 5 bases from J, with 15 bases between. The CDR3 DNA follows: TGTGCCAGCAGCCCTTCCAGAAGCCCCGAGACCCAGTACTTC. Amino acids: CASSPSRSPETQYF.

J is TRBJ2-1 and V is TRBV5-1; TRBD2 matches at 9 bases. The CDR3 is made up of 17 amino acids. The ends lost 0 bases at V and 3 bases at J; junction bases unmatched: 7. Germline-derived CDR1 and CDR2 are SGHRS and YFSETQ. CDR3 in amino acids: CASSLGAGGSGYNEQFF. CDR3 nucleotides: TGCGCCAGCAGCTTGGGGGCGGGAGGGTCTGGCTACAATGAGCAGTTCTTC. The whole variable domain, remainder taken from reference TRBV5-1 and TRBJ2-1, is KAGVTQTPRYLIKTRGQQVTLSCSPISGHRSVSWYQQTPGQGLQFLFEYFSETQRNKGNFPGRFSGRQFSNSRSEMNVSTLELGDSALYLCASSLGAGGSGYNEQFFGPGTRLTVL.

The CDR3 loop reads CSATTGFLSKNIQYF. The CDR3 DNA sequence: TGCAGTGCTACGACAGGTTTCCTGTCCAAAAACATTCAGTACTTC. The chain couples TRBV20-1 to TRBJ2-4; D is perhaps TRBD1 (6 bases). V was pared by 4 bases and J by 2 bases, with 15 bases between. From germline, CDR1 is DFQATT and CDR2 SNEGSKA (reference sequence). The CDR3 loop spans 15 amino acids.

V is TRBV7-6 and J is TRBJ2-3; D may be TRBD1 or TRBD2 (6 bases each). V was clipped by 2 bases and J by 4 bases, with 16 bases between them. The CDR3 totals 16 residues. Germline V gene lookup returns CDR1 SGHVS and CDR2 FNYEAQ. CDR3 sequence (DNA): TGTGCCAGCAGCTTATTCGGGGGCGCGTCAGCAGATACGCAGTATTTT. It encodes CASSLFGGASADTQYF. Combining the CDR3 with reference TRBV7-6 and TRBJ2-3 gives the whole variable domain GAGVSQSPRYKVTKRGQDVALRCDPISGHVSLYWYRQALGQGPEFLTYFNYEAQQDKSGLPNDRFSAERPEGSISTLTIQRTEQRDSAMYRCASSLFGGASADTQYFGPGTRLTVL.